A single sample gave rise to the 9 T cell receptor beta chains below, sequenced in a study of OX40 agonist ivuxolimab in advanced cancers. Repertoires were generated with immunoSEQ multiplex PCR, while TCRdb's copy carries only in-frame clones and drops some. The table shows around 72,000 clones, with around 80% occurring only once. The material was CD4+ or CD8+ T cells sorted from blood, obtained in a trial of the OX40 agonist ivuxolimab. The receptors originated from an adult with an advanced solid tumor such as melanoma, head and neck, liver or kidney cancer.

The chain employs TRBV18 and TRBJ1-5, with unresolved D. Germline V gives CDR1 KGHSH, CDR2 LQKENI. With 2 bases removed from V and 2 bases from J, the gap between germline ends came to 7 bases. CDR3 size: 14 residues. The chain's CDR3 is CASSPKGGNQPQHF. The CDR3 DNA reads TGTGCCAGCTCACCAAAAGGTGGCAATCAGCCCCAGCATTTT. Full variable domain (outside the CDR3, taken from reference TRBV18 and TRBJ1-5): NAGVMQNPRHLVRRRGQEARLRCSPMKGHSHVYWYRQLPEEGLKFMVYLQKENIIDESGMPKERFSAEFPKEGPSILRIQQVVRGDSAAYFCASSPKGGNQPQHFGDGTRLSIL.

The chain is built from TRBV7-2 and TRBJ2-5; 9 bases align to TRBD2. The germline V gene encodes CDR1 SGHTA and CDR2 FQGNSA. The CDR3 sequence is 17 residues long. Trimming removed 7 bases from V and 2 bases from J; junction bases left unmatched: 14. In DNA, the CDR3 is TGTGCCAGCACCAAAGGGGCTAGCGGGACTCCTCAAGAGACCCAGTACTTC. Translation gives CASTKGASGTPQETQYF.

This chain joins TRBV28 and TRBJ2-7; 11 nucleotides agree with TRBD2. Per the germline V gene, CDR1 is MDHEN and CDR2 is SYDVKM. The CDR3 has 15 amino acids. Losses at the gene ends were 9 bases for V and 2 bases for J; bases not matched to a gene: 9. The CDR3 protein is CASILTSGDTYEQYF. CDR3 nucleotides: TGTGCCAGTATTCTGACTAGCGGGGATACCTACGAGCAGTACTTC. Supplemented by reference TRBV28 and TRBJ2-7, the full variable domain reads DVKVTQSSRYLVKRTGEKVFLECVQDMDHENMFWYRQDPGLGLRLIYFSYDVKMKEKGDIPEGYSVSREKKERFSLILESASTNQTSMYLCASILTSGDTYEQYFGPGTRLTVT.

The chain uses TRBV9 and TRBJ2-3, with D unresolved. Per the germline V gene, CDR1 is SGDLS and CDR2 is YYNGEE. Trimming cost V 1 base and J 3 bases, with 15 bases left between them. The CDR3 runs 16 residues. As DNA, the CDR3 is TGTGCCAGCAGCGTATCATTATGGCGATCGACAGATACGCAGTATTTT. Its translation is CASSVSLWRSTDTQYF.

This chain links TRBV5-1 with TRBJ1-1, with TRBD1 matching over 9 bases. Germline CDR1 is SGHRS and CDR2 is YFSETQ. Germline trimming cut 2 bases from V and 5 bases from J; bases unmatched to any gene: 4. CDR3 length equals 14 residues. The CDR3 bases are TGCGCCAGCAGCTTTGGGACAGGGAAGACTGAAGCTTTCTTT. Amino acid sequence: CASSFGTGKTEAFF. The full variable domain, rest sourced from reference TRBV5-1 and TRBJ1-1, is KAGVTQTPRYLIKTRGQQVTLSCSPISGHRSVSWYQQTPGQGLQFLFEYFSETQRNKGNFPGRFSGRQFSNSRSEMNVSTLELGDSALYLCASSFGTGKTEAFFGQGTRLTVV.

This rearrangement joins TRBV5-1 to TRBJ2-2, with 8 bases lining up with TRBD2. The CDR3 sequence is 19 residues long. The V segment lost 0 bases and the J segment 1 base; nucleotides outside the gene matches: 11. Germline CDR1 SGHRS, CDR2 YFSETQ. CDR3 protein: CASSLVGAGGHQNTGELFF. The CDR3 nucleotides are TGCGCCAGCAGCTTGGTGGGTGCGGGGGGCCACCAGAACACCGGGGAGCTGTTTTTT.

The chain combines TRBV19 with TRBJ1-6; maybe TRBD1 (6 bases). The CDR3 has 15 residues. Germline-derived CDR1 and CDR2 are LNHDA and SQIVND (reference sequence). V lost 6 bases and J 7 bases, leaving 16 bases between the germline ends. The CDR3 bases are TGTGCCAGTAGGCCACCCACAGGGAGGAATTCACCCCTCCACTTT. This codes for CASRPPTGRNSPLHF.

The V and J genes are TRBV25-1 and TRBJ1-2; D unresolved. The CDR3 is 13 residues long. V lost 6 bases and J lost 6, with 14 bases in between. Germline V gene lookup returns CDR1 MGHDK and CDR2 SYGVNS. The CDR3 DNA is TGTGCCAGCAGCCCGCGGGGTTTACATGGCTACACCTTC. Translated: CASSPRGLHGYTF.

The V and J genes are TRBV28 and TRBJ2-3, with D possibly matching TRBD1 (6 bases). V gave up 3 bases and J gave up 7 bases, with 14 bases separating them. The CDR3 consists of 14 residues. CDR1 MDHEN and CDR2 SYDVKM come from the germline V gene. The CDR3: CASSFSRGVNTQYF. The CDR3 nucleotides are TGTGCCAGCAGTTTTTCCAGGGGCGTGAATACGCAGTATTTT.